The 21 T cell receptor beta chains reported below all come from one sample, sequenced in a study of T cell responses to AZD1222 COVID-19 vaccine. The data were produced by immunoSEQ multiplex PCR, yet TCRdb's version contains in-frame clones alone and is incomplete. The data contain fewer than 55,000 clones, approximately 79% of them singletons. Specimen: peripheral blood, collected on day 0 of MenACWY control vaccination. All receptors derive from an adult in good health.

The chain is built from TRBV6-4 and TRBJ1-2; 11 bases agree with TRBD1. The CDR3 runs to 15 residues. Germline loops: CDR1 MRHNA, CDR2 SNTAGT. After removal of 6 bases from V and 2 bases from J, the junction contained 5 bases not matched to a gene. The CDR3 sequence is CASRAGQGANYGYTF. As DNA, the CDR3 is TGTGCCAGCAGGGCCGGACAGGGGGCGAACTATGGCTACACCTTC.

This clone showed up just a few times. V is TRBV5-1 and J is TRBJ2-1; no firm D call. The CDR3 consists of 15 residues. Germline V gene lookup returns CDR1 SGHRS and CDR2 YFSETQ. The germline V and J ends were trimmed by 7 bases and 0 bases, with 14 bases remaining between them. CDR3 loop: CASATTLSSYNEQFF. Here the CDR3 DNA reads TGCGCCAGCGCTACGACCTTGAGCTCCTACAATGAGCAGTTCTTC.

The V and J genes are TRBV10-1 and TRBJ1-4; D is perhaps TRBD1 (6 bases). The CDR3 is 13 residues long. Germline CDR1 is WNHNN and CDR2 is SYGVQD (reference sequence). V gave up 0 bases and J gave up 9 bases, with 8 bases separating them. CDR3 protein: CASSESGQKKLFF. Here the CDR3 DNA reads TGCGCCAGCAGTGAGTCCGGACAGAAAAAACTGTTTTTT.

The genes are TRBV6-2 or TRBV6-3 and TRBJ2-3; a weak D match, TRBD2 (5 bases). Germline CDR1 is MNHEY and CDR2 is SVGEGT. This CDR3 has 13 amino acids. Trimming shortened V by 5 bases and J by 9 bases, and 15 bases separated the two germline ends. The CDR3 region has the DNA TGTGCCAGCAGTCACCACACGGAGGAAACGCAGTATTTT. The encoded protein is CASSHHTEETQYF.

The chain is built from TRBV7-2 and TRBJ1-1; D is unclear. The CDR3 has 15 residues. Per the germline V gene, CDR1 is SGHTA and CDR2 is FQGNSA. Trimming removed 2 bases at V and 1 base at J, with 11 bases between. Here the CDR3 reads CASSLRFIQNTEAFF. As DNA, the CDR3 is TGTGCCAGCAGCTTAAGGTTTATTCAGAACACTGAAGCTTTCTTT. The full variable domain, rest sourced from reference TRBV7-2 and TRBJ1-1, is GAGVSQSPSNKVTEKGKDVELRCDPISGHTALYWYRQSLGQGLEFLIYFQGNSAPDKSGLPSDRFSAERTGGSVSTLTIQRTQQEDSAVYLCASSLRFIQNTEAFFGQGTRLTVV.

Only a few counts were recorded for this clone. The chain has TRBV19 and TRBJ1-2; TRBD1 agrees at 9 bases. The CDR3 spans 17 residues. With 2 bases clipped from V and 2 bases from J, the junction kept 9 bases outside the gene matches. Per germline, CDR1 LNHDA and CDR2 SQIVND (reference sequence). This CDR3 is CASSIKLQGAWNYGYTF. The CDR3 DNA reads TGTGCCAGTAGTATAAAACTACAGGGGGCATGGAACTATGGCTACACCTTC.

The V and J genes are TRBV7-9 and TRBJ1-2; D unclear. Germline values: CDR1 SEHNR, CDR2 FQNEAQ (reference sequence). The CDR3 spans 14 residues. V was shortened by 5 bases and J by 4 bases, with 14 bases between the two germline ends. The CDR3 DNA follows: TGTGCCAGCAGCCCCGGGCCCCCCTCCTATGGCTACACCTTC. It is translated as CASSPGPPSYGYTF.

CDR3 bases: TGTGCCAGCAGCCCCGGGGGGCCCGGCACAGATACGCAGTATTTT. It is translated as CASSPGGPGTDTQYF. The chain has TRBV7-8 and TRBJ2-3, with D perhaps TRBD2 (7 bases). The CDR3 spans 15 residues. Trimming removed 5 bases from V and 1 base from J, with 13 bases in between. Germline CDR1 SGHVS, CDR2 FQNEAQ.

This chain joins TRBV2 and TRBJ1-4; D remains unclear. CDR3 size: 18 residues. Germline loops: CDR1 SNHLY, CDR2 FYNNEI. V was shortened by 0 bases and J by 0 bases, with 14 bases between the two germline ends. The CDR3 coding sequence is TGTGCCAGCAGTGAAGCCCTTCTGCTGCAGACAACTAATGAAAAACTGTTTTTT. This gives the protein CASSEALLLQTTNEKLFF.

The chain employs TRBV6-5 and TRBJ1-3; D call uncertain. The CDR3 covers 13 residues. Looked up from germline, CDR1 is MNHEY and CDR2 is SVGAGI. Deletions cut 5 bases from V and 1 base from J, with 6 bases between. DNA of the CDR3: TGTGCCAGCAGTCGGGATTCTGGAAACACCATATATTTT. It encodes CASSRDSGNTIYF.

This rearrangement joins TRBV9 to TRBJ2-1; 9 positions agree with TRBD2. The junction had 5 bases not matched to a gene; V was cut back by 0 bases and J by 4 bases. The CDR3 contains 16 residues. Germline V gene lookup returns CDR1 SGDLS and CDR2 YYNGEE. CDR3 protein: CASSVAWRGGYNEQFF. The CDR3 coding sequence is TGTGCCAGCAGCGTAGCCTGGCGGGGGGGATACAATGAGCAGTTCTTC.

The rearrangement links TRBV5-4 to TRBJ2-1, with 10 bases aligning to TRBD1. With V trimmed by 4 bases and J by 7 bases, 14 bases remained unmatched. CDR3 length: 17 residues. Germline values: CDR1 SGHNT, CDR2 YYREEE (reference sequence). CDR3 sequence reads: CASSRPPGQGLWNEQFF. The CDR3 region has the DNA TGTGCCAGCAGCCGACCTCCGGGACAGGGGTTGTGGAATGAGCAGTTCTTC.

This chain connects TRBV6-1 to TRBJ2-3; 7 nucleotides line up with TRBD1. The length of the CDR3 is 16 residues. V dropped 4 bases and J dropped 0; count of bases not matched to a gene: 7. Per germline, CDR1 MNHNS and CDR2 SASEGT. The CDR3 loop reads CASSAYSGQSTDTQYF. CDR3 bases: TGTGCCAGCAGTGCATACTCGGGACAGAGCACAGATACGCAGTATTTT.

This clone was seen only a few times. The chain links TRBV2 to TRBJ1-1, with D unclear. The CDR3 is made up of 13 amino acids. V gave up 6 bases and J gave up 0 bases, with 8 bases separating them. Germline V lookup: CDR1 SNHLY, CDR2 FYNNEI. The CDR3 nucleotides are TGTGCCAGCAGGCAAGGGATGAACACTGAAGCTTTCTTT. This encodes CASRQGMNTEAFF.

The chain combines TRBV5-1 with TRBJ1-5; TRBD1 aligns across 8 bases. V was clipped by 0 bases and J by 0 bases; unmatched bases: 2. Per the germline V gene, CDR1 is SGHRS and CDR2 is YFSETQ. The CDR3 runs 16 residues. The CDR3 sequence: CASSLGTGNSNQPQHF. The CDR3 nucleotides are TGCGCCAGCAGCTTGGGGACAGGGAATAGCAATCAGCCCCAGCATTTT.

This clone was seen just once. The chain employs TRBV12-5 and TRBJ1-2; no definite D call. The ends were cut back, 6 bases at V and 4 bases at J, with 12 bases in the middle. Germline V gene data show CDR1 as LGHNT and CDR2 as FRNRAP. The CDR3 loop spans 13 amino acids. The CDR3 DNA sequence: TGTGCTAGTGGCCGTGGGTTTATCTATGGCTACACCTTC. Translated, it gives CASGRGFIYGYTF.

This clone was counted only a few times. The genes are TRBV7-7 and TRBJ1-5; no definite D call. Trimming removed 5 bases at V and 4 bases at J, with 15 bases between. Germline CDR1 SSHAT, CDR2 FNYEAQ (reference sequence). This CDR3 region has 15 residues. The CDR3 reads CASSQLRGGNQPQHF. The CDR3 coding sequence is TGTGCCAGCAGCCAATTGCGAGGAGGAAATCAGCCCCAGCATTTT.

The chain links TRBV14 to TRBJ1-1, with a weak D call TRBD1 (5 bases). Deletions cut 3 bases from V and 3 bases from J, with 17 bases between. From germline, CDR1 is SGHDN and CDR2 FVKESK. This CDR3 comprises 16 residues. Here the CDR3 reads CASSQAGSRWDTEAFF. CDR3 sequence (DNA): TGTGCCAGCAGCCAGGCAGGGTCCCGCTGGGACACTGAAGCTTTCTTT.

This clone was counted only a few times. V and J are TRBV11-2 and TRBJ2-1; D perhaps matches TRBD1 (5 bases). CDR1 and CDR2 from the germline V gene are SGHAT and FQNNGV. The V gene lost 4 bases and the J gene lost 3 bases, with 22 bases spanning the gap. CDR3 length: 18 amino acids. CDR3 region: CASSSPWGSIENYNEQFF. The CDR3 region has the DNA TGTGCCAGCAGCTCTCCTTGGGGCAGTATAGAAAACTACAATGAGCAGTTCTTC.

The DNA for the CDR3 is TGTGCCACCACTTCTAGCGGGAGGGCCACGTCCAATGAGCAGTTCTTC. Residues: CATTSSGRATSNEQFF. The rearrangement links TRBV15 to TRBJ2-1, with 12 bases fitting TRBD2. This CDR3 is built from 16 residues. Germline CDR1 and CDR2: LNHNV and YYDKDF (reference sequence). Trimming took 7 bases from V and 6 from J; bases not matched to a gene: 10.

This clone was detected only once. This chain links TRBV19 with TRBJ1-2; TRBD1 aligns across 12 bases. The CDR3 has 17 residues. The J segment lost 2 bases and the V segment lost 3 bases, leaving 7 bases of the junction unmatched. The germline CDR1 and CDR2 sequences are LNHDA and SQIVND (reference sequence). The CDR3 coding sequence is TGTGCCAGTAGTATCGGCTCCGGGACAGGGGGCAACTATGGCTACACCTTC. This gives the protein CASSIGSGTGGNYGYTF.